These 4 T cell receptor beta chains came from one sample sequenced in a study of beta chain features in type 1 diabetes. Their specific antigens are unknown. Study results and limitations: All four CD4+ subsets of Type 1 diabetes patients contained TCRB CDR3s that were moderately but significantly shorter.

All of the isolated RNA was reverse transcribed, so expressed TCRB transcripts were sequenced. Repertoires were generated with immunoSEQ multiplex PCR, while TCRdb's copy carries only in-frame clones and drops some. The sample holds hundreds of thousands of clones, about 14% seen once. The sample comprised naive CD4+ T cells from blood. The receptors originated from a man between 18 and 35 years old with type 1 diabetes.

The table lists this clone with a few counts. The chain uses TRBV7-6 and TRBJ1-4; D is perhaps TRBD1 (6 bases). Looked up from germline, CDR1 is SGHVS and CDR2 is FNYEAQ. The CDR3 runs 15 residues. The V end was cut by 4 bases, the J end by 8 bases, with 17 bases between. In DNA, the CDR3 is TGTGCCAGCAGCTCCGCTGGGGGGCTAGGAGAAAAACTGTTTTTT. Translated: CASSSAGGLGEKLFF.

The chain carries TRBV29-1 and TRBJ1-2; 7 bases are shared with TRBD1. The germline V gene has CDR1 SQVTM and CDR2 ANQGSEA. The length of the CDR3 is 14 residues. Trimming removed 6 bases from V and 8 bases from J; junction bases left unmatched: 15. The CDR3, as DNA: TGCAGCGTCGACCCGCAGGGGGTGAGGGGCGGCTACACCTTC. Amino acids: CSVDPQGVRGGYTF.

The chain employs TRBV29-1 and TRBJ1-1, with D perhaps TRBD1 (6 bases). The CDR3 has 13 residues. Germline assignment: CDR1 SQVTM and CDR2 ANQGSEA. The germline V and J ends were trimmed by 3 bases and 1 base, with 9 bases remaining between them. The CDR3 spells CSVDRGRNTEAFF. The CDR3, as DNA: TGCAGCGTTGATAGGGGGAGGAACACTGAAGCTTTCTTT.

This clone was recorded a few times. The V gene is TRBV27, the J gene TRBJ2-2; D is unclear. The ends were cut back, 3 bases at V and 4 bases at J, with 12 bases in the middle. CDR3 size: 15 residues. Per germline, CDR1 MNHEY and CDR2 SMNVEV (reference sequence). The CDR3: CASSFVSFITGELFF. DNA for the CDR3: TGTGCCAGCAGTTTTGTGAGCTTCATCACCGGGGAGCTGTTTTTT.